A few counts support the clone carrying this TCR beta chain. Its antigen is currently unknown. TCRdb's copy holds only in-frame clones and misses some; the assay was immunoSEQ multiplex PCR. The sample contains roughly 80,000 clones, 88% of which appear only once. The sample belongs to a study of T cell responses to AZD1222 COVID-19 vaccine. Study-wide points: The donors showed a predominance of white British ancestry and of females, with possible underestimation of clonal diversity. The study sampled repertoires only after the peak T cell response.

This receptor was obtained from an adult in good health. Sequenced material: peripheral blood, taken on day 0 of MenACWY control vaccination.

CDR3 amino acids: CASSVGEANNEQFF. In DNA, the CDR3 is TGTGCCAGCAGTGTCGGGGAGGCTAACAATGAGCAGTTCTTC. The chain carries TRBV6-4 and TRBJ2-1, with D maybe TRBD2 (6 bases). This CDR3 contains 14 residues. V was shortened by 4 bases and J by 5 bases, with 12 bases between the two germline ends. In germline, CDR1 is MRHNA, CDR2 SNTAGT.